This note documents a single T cell receptor beta chain sequence. Its antigen remains unidentified. The data derive from a study of cytomegalovirus exposure and HLA in healthy donors. Study background: One earlier analysis, a look at approximately 190 million T cells, found more than 100 million unique TCR beta sequences.

The study, taken as a whole, reports: Overall, approximately 150 TCR beta chains were annotated as cytomegalovirus-associated. Within the data, a cluster of highly shared sequence variants was likely a sequencing artifact.

The PCR ran on 60 Vbeta and 13 Jbeta primers. Methods used by the authors: The authors later counted roughly 76 million unique TCR beta chains, 9.5 million to 13 million of them shared. Clones were read by immunoSEQ multiplex PCR, and TCRdb kept only the in-frame ones, dropping some. V, J and clone size are taken as reported in that table, and D and trimming were inferred from the DNA itself. The profile shows 120,000 to 150,000 clones, approximately 9% of them singletons. The CDR3 runs 13 residues. V lost 6 bases to trimming and J lost 7 bases; unmatched junction nucleotides: 8. From germline, CDR1 is MDHEN and CDR2 SYDVKM.

V usage is TRBV28 and J usage is TRBJ1-2; 7 positions match TRBD1. Sequenced sample: PBMCs. This sequence originates from a male donor in good health and CMV-seronegative. The CDR3 DNA sequence: TGTGCCAGCAGACCGACAGGGCGGGGTGGCTACACCTTC. It is translated as CASRPTGRGGYTF.